This T cell receptor (beta chain) originates from a study of cytomegalovirus exposure and HLA in healthy donors. The wider study: Around 85 million unique TCRs from HLA-typed donors were held in an early data release. Study-wide points: When presence/absence was analysed, sequencing depth was taken to be roughly uniform across donors. Most TCR sequences were seen very rarely across donors, but some public TCRs occurred in many.

A few counts support this clone. Its antigen remains unidentified. The V gene's germline CDR1 is LNHDA and CDR2 SQIVND (reference sequence). Trimming shortened V by 3 bases and J by 6 bases, and 18 bases separated the two germline ends. The CDR3 consists of 16 residues. The PCR used 60 Vbeta and 13 Jbeta primers. The table came from immunoSEQ multiplex PCR; TCRdb's copy has only in-frame clones and leaves some out. Altogether 140,000 to 150,000 clones are present, about 80% being singletons, with the ten largest covering around 8.8%. This clonotype originated in a woman in her sixties in good health and CMV-seropositive. The chain has TRBV19 and TRBJ1-5; D might be TRBD1 (5 bases). Sequencing was carried out using PBMCs. The CDR3: CASSIEPGIDGQPQHF. CDR3 DNA sequence: TGTGCCAGTAGTATTGAGCCAGGGATTGATGGTCAGCCCCAGCATTTT.